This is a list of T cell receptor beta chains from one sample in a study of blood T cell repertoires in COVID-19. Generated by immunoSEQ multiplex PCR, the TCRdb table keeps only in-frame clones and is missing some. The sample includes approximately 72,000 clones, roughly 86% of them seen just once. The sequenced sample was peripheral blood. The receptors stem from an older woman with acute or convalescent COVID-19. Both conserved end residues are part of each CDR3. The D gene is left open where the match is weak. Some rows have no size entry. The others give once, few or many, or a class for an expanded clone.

DNA: TGTGCCACCAACACAGGGAATCAGCCCCAGCATTTT; CDR3: CATNTGNQPQHF; J: TRBJ1-5; D: NA; V: TRBV19; size: NA
DNA: TGCGCCAGCAGCCAACCGGGAACAGGGGGCTACACTAATGAAAAACTGTTTTTT; CDR3: CASSQPGTGGYTNEKLFF; J: TRBJ1-4; D: TRBD1; V: TRBV4-1; size: NA
DNA: TGCGCCAGCAGCTTGATAAGTTCTGTGGGTAGGGGTGCTGGGTACGAGCAGTACTTC; CDR3: CASSLISSVGRGAGYEQYF; J: TRBJ2-7; D: NA; V: TRBV5-1; size: NA
DNA: TGCGCCAGCAGCTTGTCTAGCGGGGGGGCAGATGAGCAGTTCTTC; CDR3: CASSLSSGGADEQFF; J: TRBJ2-1; D: TRBD2; V: TRBV5-1; size: NA
DNA: TGTGCCAGCAGTTACTACCGACTAGCGGGGGGGATCAGCACAGATACGCAGTATTTT; CDR3: CASSYYRLAGGISTDTQYF; J: TRBJ2-3; D: TRBD2; V: TRBV6-2/TRBV6-3; size: once
DNA: TGTGCCAGCAGCCCAGGGGTTCAGCCCCAGCATTTT; CDR3: CASSPGVQPQHF; J: TRBJ1-5; D: NA; V: TRBV7-8; size: NA
DNA: TGTGCCAGCAGCCGGCAGGAGGACTATGGCTACACCTTC; CDR3: CASSRQEDYGYTF; J: TRBJ1-2; D: NA; V: TRBV5-8; size: NA
DNA: TGTGCCAGCACCGGTGCCGGGACAGGGGATGAAAAACTGTTTTTT; CDR3: CASTGAGTGDEKLFF; J: TRBJ1-4; D: TRBD1; V: TRBV28; size: few
DNA: TGCGCCAGCAGCCAAGGATACGGGACTAGCGGTTACAATGAGCAGTTCTTC; CDR3: CASSQGYGTSGYNEQFF; J: TRBJ2-1; D: TRBD2; V: TRBV4-1; size: NA
DNA: TGTGCCAGCAGGACGAGGAGGGACGGCCAAAAGTATTTT; CDR3: CASRTRRDGQKYF; J: TRBJ2-3; D: NA; V: TRBV27; size: NA
DNA: TGTGCCACCAGTGATCCCAGGGGCACAGATACGCAGTATTTT; CDR3: CATSDPRGTDTQYF; J: TRBJ2-3; D: NA; V: TRBV24-1; size: NA
DNA: TGTGCCAGCAGCTTACTTCCAGGGATCAATGAGCAGTTCTTC; CDR3: CASSLLPGINEQFF; J: TRBJ2-1; D: NA; V: TRBV7-2; size: NA
DNA: TGTGCCAGCAGTGAGGCGGGGCTCACAGATACGCAGTATTTT; CDR3: CASSEAGLTDTQYF; J: TRBJ2-3; D: NA; V: TRBV2; size: NA
DNA: TGTGCCAGCTCGAGATTCCGGGGGGTCGGAGAGACCCAGTACTTC; CDR3: CASSRFRGVGETQYF; J: TRBJ2-5; D: TRBD2; V: TRBV3-1/TRBV3-2; size: NA
DNA: TGTGCCAGCAGCCAAGATCAGGGTAGGACCGGGGAGCTGTTTTTT; CDR3: CASSQDQGRTGELFF; J: TRBJ2-2; D: NA; V: TRBV3-1/TRBV3-2; size: NA
DNA: TGTGCCAGCAGTGAGCCGCGCTCTGGAAACACCATATATTTT; CDR3: CASSEPRSGNTIYF; J: TRBJ1-3; D: NA; V: TRBV2; size: NA
DNA: TGTGCCAGTACCTCATTGGAGGTGGGACAGGGTCTCCACATTCAGTACTTC; CDR3: CASTSLEVGQGLHIQYF; J: TRBJ2-4; D: TRBD1; V: TRBV19; size: few
DNA: TGTGCCAGCCTTGCTAGGACAACCCCAGTTGGCGGTGGCTACACCTTC; CDR3: CASLARTTPVGGGYTF; J: TRBJ1-2; D: NA; V: TRBV2; size: NA
DNA: TGTGCCAGTACTTCTCGGGGGAGGTATGCCCAGCATTTT; CDR3: CASTSRGRYAQHF; J: TRBJ1-5; D: NA; V: TRBV19; size: NA
DNA: TGTGCCATCAGTGACTCGGGGACAGATATTTACGAGCAGTACTTC; CDR3: CAISDSGTDIYEQYF; J: TRBJ2-7; D: TRBD1; V: TRBV10-3; size: NA
DNA: TGCGCCAGCAGCTTGAATGGCAATATTCAAGAGACCCAGTACTTC; CDR3: CASSLNGNIQETQYF; J: TRBJ2-5; D: NA; V: TRBV5-1; size: NA
DNA: TGTGCCAGTAGTCTGACGGGACAGGCCGGACCCTCCTCCTTC; CDR3: CASSLTGQAGPSSF; J: TRBJ1-2; D: TRBD1; V: TRBV19; size: NA
DNA: TGTGCCAGCAGCTCCTCCGTCGTGAACACTGAAGCTTTCTTT; CDR3: CASSSSVVNTEAFF; J: TRBJ1-1; D: NA; V: TRBV7-8; size: once
DNA: TGTGCCAGCAGTAGACAGGGAGAGGACGGGGAGCTGTTTTTT; CDR3: CASSRQGEDGELFF; J: TRBJ2-2; D: TRBD1; V: TRBV6-5; size: NA
DNA: TGCGCCAGCAGGGCACAAAGGACAGCCTACAATGAGCAGTTCTTC; CDR3: CASRAQRTAYNEQFF; J: TRBJ2-1; D: NA; V: TRBV5-1; size: NA
DNA: TGCGCCAGCAGCTTGGCAGGGTCCGAGCAGTACTTC; CDR3: CASSLAGSEQYF; J: TRBJ2-7; D: NA; V: TRBV5-1; size: NA
DNA: TGTGCCAGCAGCTTAGGAGGGGAGGTAGATACGCAGTATTTT; CDR3: CASSLGGEVDTQYF; J: TRBJ2-3; D: NA; V: TRBV5-5; size: NA
DNA: TGTGCCAGCAGTTACTTATTAACAGGGGATGAAAAACTGTTTTTT; CDR3: CASSYLLTGDEKLFF; J: TRBJ1-4; D: TRBD1; V: TRBV6-5; size: NA
DNA: TGTGCCAGTTCGCTGGCGGCAGGGGGTTCAGGGGAGACCCAGTACTTC; CDR3: CASSLAAGGSGETQYF; J: TRBJ2-5; D: TRBD1; V: TRBV11-2; size: few
DNA: TGTGCCACCAGCAGAGATCGGTTGGACAGCGGCGGCTACACCTTC; CDR3: CATSRDRLDSGGYTF; J: TRBJ1-2; D: NA; V: TRBV15; size: NA
DNA: TGTGCCAGCAGCCAACTAGCGGGGACCTACAATGAGCAGTTCTTC; CDR3: CASSQLAGTYNEQFF; J: TRBJ2-1; D: TRBD2; V: TRBV7-6; size: NA
DNA: TGTGCCAGCAGCTTCCCCAGGGGTGGCATCGGCTACACCTTC; CDR3: CASSFPRGGIGYTF; J: TRBJ1-2; D: NA; V: TRBV7-2; size: few
DNA: TGTGCCAGCAGATTCAACAGGGGGGGCTACACCTTC; CDR3: CASRFNRGGYTF; J: TRBJ1-2; D: TRBD1; V: TRBV28; size: NA